These T cell receptor beta chains were read from a single sample in a study of T cells in Graves' hyperthyroidism and ophthalmopathy. TCRdb called the multiplex PCR reads again in MiXCR, with one record for every CDR3 protein. The table lists some 560,000 distinct CDR3 sequences, roughly 15% of them singletons. Sequencing was carried out using blood. These receptors were collected from a woman aged 40 to 49 with Graves' hyperthyroidism. Each CDR3 is given with its conserved first and last residue. D genes are given only for firm matches. Clone size is stated in some rows and not others, as once, few, many or a class when expanded.

J: TRBJ2-1
V: TRBV27
size: many
D: TRBD2
CDR3: CASSWGTSGRVEQFF
DNA: TGTGCCAGCAGTTGGGGGACTAGCGGGCGGGTTGAGCAGTTCTTC

J: TRBJ2-7
V: TRBV29-1
size: many
D: .
CDR3: CSAKGPGTYEQYF
DNA: TGCAGCGCCAAGGGGCCAGGGACCTACGAGCAGTACTTC

J: TRBJ2-7
V: TRBV2
size: many
D: TRBD2
CDR3: CASKNSGGTYEQYF
DNA: TGTGCCAGCAAGAATAGCGGGGGAACCTACGAGCAGTACTTC

J: TRBJ1-1
V: TRBV12-5
size: few
D: .
CDR3: CASGLGGRLNTEAFF
DNA: TGTGCTAGTGGTTTGGGCGGCAGGTTGAACACTGAAGCTTTCTTT

J: TRBJ2-1
V: TRBV20-1
size: .
D: .
CDR3: CSARTYSDEQFF
DNA: TGCAGTGCTCGGACTTACAGCGATGAGCAGTTCTTC

J: TRBJ2-5
V: TRBV5-1
size: few
D: .
CDR3: CASSLDRDHQETQYF
DNA: TGCGCCAGCAGCTTGGACAGGGACCATCAAGAGACCCAGTACTTC

J: TRBJ2-3
V: TRBV29-1
size: .
D: .
CDR3: CSVADTFPPDTQYF
DNA: TGCAGCGTAGCGGACACTTTCCCCCCAGATACGCAGTATTTT

J: TRBJ1-2
V: TRBV27
size: .
D: .
CDR3: CASRGTSGGGYTF
DNA: TGTGCCAGCAGAGGCACCTCAGGAGGCGGCTACACCTTC

J: TRBJ1-4
V: TRBV28
size: few
D: TRBD1
CDR3: CASSNQGGFEKLFF
DNA: TGTGCCAGCAGTAACCAGGGGGGGTTTGAAAAACTGTTTTTT

J: TRBJ2-7
V: TRBV28
size: many
D: TRBD1
CDR3: CASSTAGTGAPYEQYF
DNA: TGTGCCAGCAGTACCGCCGGGACAGGAGCCCCTTACGAGCAGTACTTC

J: TRBJ2-7
V: TRBV12-3/TRBV12-4
size: many
D: TRBD1
CDR3: CANSIAGTGGELKSYEQYF
DNA: TGTGCCAACTCAATAGCCGGGACAGGGGGCGAGTTGAAGTCCTACGAGCAGTACTTC

J: TRBJ1-5
V: TRBV18
size: many
D: .
CDR3: CASSPQVNSNQPQHF
DNA: TGTGCCAGCTCACCACAGGTCAATAGCAATCAGCCCCAGCATTTT

J: TRBJ2-7
V: TRBV10-3
size: .
D: .
CDR3: CAISESSAHSYEQYF
DNA: TGTGCCATCAGTGAGTCGAGTGCGCATAGCTACGAGCAGTACTTC

J: TRBJ2-6
V: TRBV24-1
size: .
D: .
CDR3: CATSDSRGRANVLTF
DNA: TGTGCCACCAGTGATTCCCGGGGTAGGGCCAACGTCCTGACTTTC

J: TRBJ1-5
V: TRBV6-1
size: many
D: TRBD1
CDR3: CASSERKGQGYNQPQHF
DNA: TGTGCCAGCAGTGAAAGGAAGGGACAGGGTTACAATCAGCCCCAGCATTTT

J: TRBJ2-7
V: TRBV15
size: many
D: TRBD2
CDR3: CATSRDELTASGSYEQYF
DNA: TGTGCCACCAGCAGAGACGAACTAACGGCTAGCGGCTCCTACGAGCAGTACTTC

J: TRBJ1-2
V: TRBV28
size: many
D: TRBD1
CDR3: CASSTLLGGAYGYTF
DNA: TGTGCCAGCAGTACGCTTCTAGGGGGCGCCTATGGCTACACCTTC

J: TRBJ2-1
V: TRBV2
size: many
D: .
CDR3: CASTKGGGSHNEQFF
DNA: TGTGCCAGCACCAAAGGTGGGGGATCCCACAATGAGCAGTTCTTC

J: TRBJ1-6
V: TRBV5-1
size: .
D: TRBD1
CDR3: CASSGGQVTNSPLHF
DNA: TGCGCCAGCAGCGGGGGACAGGTGACTAATTCACCCCTCCACTTT

J: TRBJ1-5
V: TRBV5-5
size: .
D: .
CDR3: CASSLHQGNSNQPQHF
DNA: TGTGCCAGCAGCTTGCATCAGGGAAATAGCAATCAGCCCCAGCATTTT

J: TRBJ2-2
V: TRBV7-3
size: .
D: .
CDR3: CASNDGTGALTGELFF
DNA: TGTGCCAGTAACGACGGGACGGGAGCCCTCACCGGGGAGCTGTTTTTT

J: TRBJ2-1
V: TRBV6-6
size: .
D: TRBD2
CDR3: CASSYSAGVYEQFF
DNA: TGTGCCAGCAGTTACTCTGCGGGAGTATACGAGCAGTTCTTC

J: TRBJ2-1
V: TRBV20-1
size: many
D: TRBD2
CDR3: CSARVVAGVGSDEQFF
DNA: TGCAGTGCTAGAGTAGTGGCGGGAGTGGGTAGCGATGAGCAGTTCTTC

J: TRBJ2-7
V: TRBV5-1
size: many
D: .
CDR3: CASSLERLDSYEQYF
DNA: TGCGCCAGCAGCTTGGAGAGATTGGACTCCTACGAGCAGTACTTC

J: TRBJ2-5
V: TRBV7-9
size: many
D: .
CDR3: CASSFRTNQETQYF
DNA: TGTGCCAGCAGCTTCCGGACTAACCAAGAGACCCAGTACTTC

J: TRBJ2-3
V: TRBV3-1
size: few
D: TRBD2
CDR3: CASSPLGTSGRNTQYF
DNA: TGTGCCAGCAGCCCTCTAGGGACTAGCGGGAGGAATACGCAGTATTTT

J: TRBJ1-4
V: TRBV7-2
size: .
D: .
CDR3: CASSLRPGPNEKLFF
DNA: TGTGCCAGCAGCTTAAGACCCGGCCCCAATGAAAAACTGTTTTTT

J: TRBJ2-1
V: TRBV20-1
size: many
D: .
CDR3: CSARGGTGGSSYNEQFF
DNA: TGCAGTGCTAGAGGGGGGACAGGCGGGAGCTCCTACAATGAGCAGTTCTTC

J: TRBJ2-7
V: TRBV29-1
size: many
D: TRBD1
CDR3: CSVGDMGQGVYEQYF
DNA: TGCAGCGTTGGAGATATGGGACAGGGGGTCTACGAGCAGTACTTC

J: TRBJ2-5
V: TRBV11-3
size: many
D: TRBD1
CDR3: CASSFVTGETQYF
DNA: TGTGCCAGCAGCTTCGTTACAGGGGAAACCCAGTACTTC

J: TRBJ1-2
V: TRBV27
size: few
D: TRBD1
CDR3: CASSGQGAGYGYTF
DNA: TGTGCCAGCAGTGGACAGGGGGCGGGATATGGCTACACCTTC

J: TRBJ1-2
V: TRBV19
size: .
D: .
CDR3: CASSTQANYGYTF
DNA: TGTGCCAGTAGTACGCAGGCTAACTATGGCTACACCTTC

J: TRBJ1-2
V: TRBV20-1
size: many
D: .
CDR3: CSAGGFYGYTF
DNA: TGCAGTGCTGGTGGCTTCTATGGCTACACCTTC

J: TRBJ1-1
V: TRBV6-1
size: many
D: TRBD1
CDR3: CASSESQGAWTEAFF
DNA: TGTGCCAGCAGTGAATCCCAGGGGGCATGGACTGAAGCTTTCTTT

J: TRBJ2-7
V: TRBV2
size: many
D: .
CDR3: CASSDWQGRYEQYF
DNA: TGTGCCAGCAGTGACTGGCAGGGTAGGTACGAGCAGTACTTC

J: TRBJ2-1
V: TRBV10-2
size: .
D: TRBD1
CDR3: CASSTTGAPFNEQFF
DNA: TGCGCCAGCAGTACAACAGGGGCCCCCTTCAATGAGCAGTTCTTC

J: TRBJ2-3
V: TRBV20-1
size: many
D: .
CDR3: CSARPRGTDTQYF
DNA: TGCAGTGCGAGGCCCCGGGGAACAGATACGCAGTATTTT

J: TRBJ2-2
V: TRBV4-1
size: .
D: TRBD2
CDR3: CASSPPSGSWNGELFF
DNA: TGCGCCAGCAGCCCGCCTAGCGGGAGTTGGAACGGGGAGCTGTTTTTT

J: TRBJ2-1
V: TRBV6-6
size: few
D: .
CDR3: CASSYSDSNEQFF
DNA: TGTGCCAGCAGTTACTCTGACTCCAATGAGCAGTTCTTC

J: TRBJ2-2
V: TRBV12-3/TRBV12-4
size: .
D: TRBD1
CDR3: CASSSQTGWNTEELFF
DNA: TGTGCCAGCAGTTCACAGACAGGGTGGAACACCGAGGAGCTGTTTTTT

J: TRBJ2-7
V: TRBV27
size: many
D: TRBD1
CDR3: CASRKAGTANSYEQYF
DNA: TGTGCCAGCAGAAAAGCCGGGACAGCAAACTCCTACGAGCAGTACTTC

J: TRBJ1-4
V: TRBV30
size: .
D: TRBD1
CDR3: CAWSSRTGSTNEKLFF
DNA: TGTGCCTGGAGTTCGAGGACAGGGTCTACTAATGAAAAACTGTTTTTT

J: TRBJ2-7
V: TRBV12-3/TRBV12-4
size: many
D: TRBD2
CDR3: CASSRGTSDTYEQYF
DNA: TGTGCCAGCAGTCGAGGGACTAGCGACACCTACGAGCAGTACTTC

J: TRBJ2-1
V: TRBV5-1
size: many
D: .
CDR3: CASSSEGQGLYNEQFF
DNA: TGCGCCAGCAGCTCAGAAGGTCAGGGTCTCTACAATGAGCAGTTCTTC

J: TRBJ2-7
V: TRBV15
size: .
D: TRBD2
CDR3: CATSRERFGLAEGNEQYF
DNA: TGTGCCACCAGCAGAGAGAGATTCGGACTAGCAGAAGGCAACGAGCAGTACTTC

J: TRBJ2-7
V: TRBV28
size: many
D: .
CDR3: CASTDQISYEQYF
DNA: TGTGCGAGCACTGATCAGATATCCTACGAGCAGTACTTC

J: TRBJ2-5
V: TRBV11-2
size: many
D: TRBD2
CDR3: CASSLGVGGSFPETQYF
DNA: TGTGCCAGCAGCTTAGGAGTCGGCGGGAGCTTTCCAGAGACCCAGTACTTC

J: TRBJ2-4
V: TRBV19
size: .
D: .
CDR3: CASSIVVQAKNIQYF
DNA: TGTGCCAGTAGTATAGTTGTACAGGCCAAAAACATTCAGTACTTC

J: TRBJ2-7
V: TRBV13
size: many
D: TRBD1
CDR3: CASSLSGQGSSYEQYF
DNA: TGTGCCAGCAGCTTAAGCGGACAGGGATCATCCTACGAGCAGTACTTC

J: TRBJ2-2
V: TRBV20-1
size: many
D: TRBD2
CDR3: CSAPFGGRGTGELFF
DNA: TGCAGTGCCCCATTTGGCGGGAGAGGGACCGGGGAGCTGTTTTTT

J: TRBJ1-1
V: TRBV7-9
size: many
D: TRBD1
CDR3: CASSLSGQGLTEAFF
DNA: TGTGCCAGCAGCTTATCGGGACAGGGTCTCACTGAAGCTTTCTTT

J: TRBJ2-5
V: TRBV29-1
size: many
D: .
CDR3: CSVGFPEVETQYF
DNA: TGCAGCGTTGGGTTCCCAGAGGTAGAGACCCAGTACTTC

J: TRBJ2-3
V: TRBV12-5
size: few
D: .
CDR3: CASGPAVGTDTQYF
DNA: TGTGCTAGTGGACCAGCGGTGGGCACAGATACGCAGTATTTT